This passage covers 9 T cell receptor beta chains from one sample sequenced in a study of cytomegalovirus exposure and HLA in healthy donors listed by TCRdb under 2017. Library preparation used the immunoSEQ multiplex PCR assay. A mixture of 60 forward primers for TCR Vbeta segments and 13 reverse primers for TCR Jbeta segments was used in the multiplex PCR. TCRdb's version of the immuneACCESS table is confined to in-frame rearrangements and falls short of the full clone set. An unresolved V gene accounts for under half of the shortfall where checked; the remainder is of unknown origin. The sample table shows 130,000 to 150,000 clones, and approximately 80% are seen once. The top ten hold around 2.9% of the sample. Sequencing was performed on PBMCs. These receptors came from a female donor in good health and CMV-seronegative.

The rearrangement uses TRBV27 and TRBJ2-2; D not resolved. V was pared by 3 bases and J by 10 bases, with 21 bases between. The germline gives CDR1 MNHEY, CDR2 SMNVEV (reference sequence). CDR3 length: 16 residues. CDR3 sequence (DNA): TGTGCCAGCAGTTTTCCGCCGAGGTGTAGCCGATTGGAGCTGTTTTTT. Protein sequence: CASSFPPRCSRLELFF.

This clone has more than one count but fewer than ten. The chain employs TRBV6-4 and TRBJ2-7, with 8 bases aligning to TRBD1. There are 12 residues in the CDR3. Germline CDR1 MRHNA, CDR2 SNTAGT. Unmatched junction bases numbered 3, after V lost 6 bases and J lost 5 bases. The CDR3 DNA reads TGTGCCAGCAGGAACAGGGGGGACGAGCAGTACTTC. Translation: CASRNRGDEQYF.

This clone was seen more than once but under ten times. This chain links TRBV4-1 with TRBJ1-1; 7 positions agree with TRBD1. This CDR3 region has 16 residues. V dropped 3 bases and J dropped 0; count of bases not matched to a gene: 7. Germline CDR1 MGHRA, CDR2 YSYEKL. CDR3: CASSHPPQGLNTEAFF. The CDR3, as DNA: TGCGCCAGCAGCCATCCCCCACAGGGGTTGAACACTGAAGCTTTCTTT.

The V call is TRBV19, the J call TRBJ1-4; a weak D match, TRBD1 (6 bases). The germline CDR1 and CDR2 sequences are LNHDA and SQIVND (reference sequence). V shed 4 bases and J shed 5 bases, with 14 bases lying between them. CDR3 size: 15 residues. The CDR3 DNA is TGTGCCAGTAGTAGACGACAGGCCGCGAATGAAAAACTGTTTTTT. Its translation: CASSRRQAANEKLFF.

The chain links TRBV10-3 to TRBJ1-2; D possibly corresponds to TRBD1 (5 bases). The V end lost 3 bases, the J end lost 0 bases, and 8 bases lay between the germline ends. The CDR3 is made up of 14 amino acids. CDR1 and CDR2 (germline): ENHRY, SYGVKD. The CDR3 loop reads CAISEQVANYGYTF. CDR3 DNA sequence: TGTGCCATCAGTGAACAGGTGGCTAACTATGGCTACACCTTC.

This rearrangement joins TRBV27 to TRBJ2-7; TRBD1 matches 7 bases. V gave up 4 bases and J gave up 7 bases; unmatched junction bases: 1. Germline CDR1 is MNHEY and CDR2 is SMNVEV (reference sequence). The CDR3 length is 11 residues. The CDR3 spells CASSSGGEQYF. The CDR3, as DNA: TGTGCCAGCAGTTCAGGGGGAGAGCAGTACTTC.

This chain connects TRBV6-5 to TRBJ2-3; tentative D call: TRBD1 (6 bases). The V gene lost 0 bases and the J gene lost 4 bases, with 14 bases spanning the gap. Germline CDR1 reads MNHEY; CDR2 reads SVGAGI. CDR3 length: 16 residues. The CDR3 reads CASSYSGARGSDTQYF. The DNA for the CDR3 is TGTGCCAGCAGTTACTCAGGGGCCAGGGGTTCAGATACGCAGTATTTT.

On this clone: Germline and junction disagree at one end, which may indicate a read error. The chain is built from TRBV6-1 and TRBJ1-2, with D possibly matching TRBD1 (6 bases). The CDR3 extends over 13 amino acids. Per the germline V gene, CDR1 is MNHNS and CDR2 is SASEGT. CDR3 nucleotides: TGTGCCAGCAGTGAAACAGGGCCCTATGGCTACCCCTTC. This codes for CASSETGPYGYPF.

The rearrangement joins TRBV2 to TRBJ1-5; 7 bases agree with TRBD1. V shed 4 bases, J shed 4 bases, and the junction held 7 bases outside the gene matches. The CDR3 is 15 amino acids. In germline, CDR1 is SNHLY, CDR2 FYNNEI. The CDR3 DNA reads TGTGCCAGCAGTGTACGACAGGGAAATAATCAGCCCCAGCATTTT. It translates to CASSVRQGNNQPQHF.